Sequencing of this TCR beta chain was carried out in a study of CD8+ T cells in alopecia areata. Looking at the study overall: For treated patients, severity scores reflected the percentage of scalp area affected.

RNA was extracted and reverse transcribed into cDNA as the sequencing template. Only in-frame clones appear in the TCRdb table, and some are missing; sequencing was by immunoSEQ multiplex PCR. The repertoire has about 19,000 clones, about 60% of them found once; the top ten carry 8.2%. Study results and limitations: Both scalp clonality and the expanded CD8+ clones among the top 100 showed a significant decrease with tofacitinib.

The treatment here: oral pan-JAK inhibitor, 5-10 mg twice daily. Individuals with alopecia areata gave both lesional scalp punch biopsies and peripheral blood for collection. The V gene lost 3 bases and the J gene lost 5 bases, with 22 bases spanning the gap. CDR3 length: 18 amino acids. The V gene's germline CDR1 is KGHSH and CDR2 LQKENI. Details on this clone: What it binds is not known.

The sequences come from skin, collected at week 4, from a patient treated with tofacitinib. V gene TRBV18 combines with J gene TRBJ2-2; the D call may be TRBD1 or TRBD2 (6 bases each). The receptor's source is a human donor with alopecia areata. The CDR3, as DNA: TGTGCCAGCTCACCCCCCCTTCTAGGGGGGCCGGGAACCGGGGAGCTGTTTTTT. Its protein product is CASSPPLLGGPGTGELFF.